The rows below give T cell receptor beta chains drawn from one sample of a study of CD8 T cells in ankylosing spondylitis. One entry per CDR3 protein results from TCRdb running MiXCR on the 5' RACE reads. Among 150,000 to 200,000 distinct CDR3 sequences listed, 13% were seen once. The sample comprised blood, either unsorted or a sorted T cell fraction (not recorded which). Every receptor here comes from a female donor with ankylosing spondylitis or in good health (not recorded which). The CDR3 runs from the conserved cysteine through the conserved F or W. Fields, in order: D gene, V gene, clone size, J gene, CDR3 DNA, CDR3 protein. A D gene is named only where the DNA matches it firmly. Not every row has a clone size; where given, it reads once, few, many or a size class.

NA	TRBV2	NA	TRBJ2-4	TGTGCCAGCAGCGCCACTGGGATGGGTGCCAAAAACATTCAGTACTTC	CASSATGMGAKNIQYF
NA	TRBV24-1	few	TRBJ2-3	TGTGCCACCAGCTTTCTCCGGGACCCCCATACGCAGTATTTT	CATSFLRDPHTQYF
TRBD1	TRBV7-2	few	TRBJ2-7	TGTGCCAGCAGCTTAGGGATCGGACAGGCCACCTACGAGCAGTACTTC	CASSLGIGQATYEQYF
NA	TRBV5-1	many	TRBJ2-2	TGCGCCAGCAGCTCCGAGGGCTTAACCGGGGAGCTGTTTTTT	CASSSEGLTGELFF
TRBD2	TRBV15	NA	TRBJ2-1	TGTGCCACCAGCAGAGATCCGGGGACTAGCGCCTACAATGAGCAGTTCTTC	CATSRDPGTSAYNEQFF
TRBD1	TRBV6-4	many	TRBJ2-3	TGTGCCAGCAGTACCGGGACAGGGGCCTACACAGATACGCAGTATTTT	CASSTGTGAYTDTQYF
NA	TRBV30	NA	TRBJ2-1	TGTGCCTGGAGTGGCCCAGCGCCCGGGACAAACTACAATGAGCAGTTCTTC	CAWSGPAPGTNYNEQFF
NA	TRBV20-1	many	TRBJ2-7	TGCAGTGCTGTCAAGCAGACTAGTTCCGAGCAGTACTTC	CSAVKQTSSEQYF
NA	TRBV28	NA	TRBJ1-6	TGTGCCAGCAGTTCAGGGTCCTCACCCCTCCACTTT	CASSSGSSPLHF
NA	TRBV5-4	NA	TRBJ2-1	TGTGCCAGCAGCTGGTCTAGCGCGGAGCAGTTCTTC	CASSWSSAEQFF
TRBD1	TRBV28	once	TRBJ2-7	TGTGCCAGCAGTCGCTGGGACAGGGCCTACGAGCAGTACTTC	CASSRWDRAYEQYF
NA	TRBV5-1	NA	TRBJ2-1	TGCGCCAGCAGCACCGGACCATCCGCCGCCAATGAGCAGTTCTTC	CASSTGPSAANEQFF
TRBD1	TRBV28	many	TRBJ2-7	TGTGCCAGCAGTTTAAGACAGGGATCAGACGAGCAGTACTTC	CASSLRQGSDEQYF
NA	TRBV12-3/TRBV12-4	many	TRBJ2-7	TGTGCCAGCAGTTTGCCCCAAGTAGGAGCCTACGAGCAGTACTTC	CASSLPQVGAYEQYF
NA	TRBV5-1	few	TRBJ2-5	TGCGCCAGCAGCTTTCAGTCGAGCGACCAAGAGACCCAGTACTTC	CASSFQSSDQETQYF
NA	TRBV7-2	NA	TRBJ2-5	TGTGCCAGCAGCTTAGCGGACTACCAAGAGACCCAGTACTTC	CASSLADYQETQYF
NA	TRBV12-3/TRBV12-4	many	TRBJ1-5	TGTGCCAGCAGTCCCCCAGAAACAGGGTTGAGCAATCAGCCCCAGCATTTT	CASSPPETGLSNQPQHF
NA	TRBV20-1	many	TRBJ2-1	TGCAGTGAAAGGGGCGGGGCTAACAATGAGCAGTTCTTC	CSERGGANNEQFF
NA	TRBV6-5	NA	TRBJ2-3	TGTGCCAGCAGGTATAATCCCACAGATACGCAGTATTTT	CASRYNPTDTQYF
NA	TRBV5-1	many	TRBJ1-2	TGCGCCAGCAGCTCTGTGGAAGGTCGCGGCTACACCTTC	CASSSVEGRGYTF
NA	TRBV5-5	few	TRBJ1-1	TGTGCCAGCAGCTCGCGGGGGGGCTCCGGCACTGAAGCTTTCTTT	CASSSRGGSGTEAFF
TRBD1	TRBV20-1	few	TRBJ1-6	TGCAGTGCTAGAGATCTAGACAGGGGAGAGAATTCACCCCTCCACTTT	CSARDLDRGENSPLHF
NA	TRBV18	many	TRBJ2-5	TGTGCCAGCTCACCGGGGCAGCAAGAGACCCAGTACTTC	CASSPGQQETQYF
TRBD1	TRBV7-2	NA	TRBJ1-2	TGTGCCAGCAGCTTAGCGCACAGGGGGCGATTAAATGGCTACACCTTC	CASSLAHRGRLNGYTF
TRBD1	TRBV5-1	few	TRBJ2-1	TGCGCCAGCAGCCAAGGGACAGGGACGAATGAGCAGTTCTTC	CASSQGTGTNEQFF